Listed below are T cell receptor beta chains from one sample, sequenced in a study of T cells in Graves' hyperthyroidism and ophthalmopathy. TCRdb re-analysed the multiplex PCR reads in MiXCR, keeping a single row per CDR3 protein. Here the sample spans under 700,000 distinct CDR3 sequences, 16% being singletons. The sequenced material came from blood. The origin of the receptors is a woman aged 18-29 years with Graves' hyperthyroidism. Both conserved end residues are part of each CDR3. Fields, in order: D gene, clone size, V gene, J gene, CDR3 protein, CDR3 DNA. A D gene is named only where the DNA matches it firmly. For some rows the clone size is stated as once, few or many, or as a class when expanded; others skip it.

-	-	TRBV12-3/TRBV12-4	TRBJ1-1	CASTLAGAAFF	TGTGCCAGCACTCTGGCGGGGGCAGCTTTCTTT
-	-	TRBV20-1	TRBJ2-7	CSARGPTGRNYEQYF	TGCAGTGCTAGAGGGCCCACAGGGAGAAACTACGAGCAGTACTTC
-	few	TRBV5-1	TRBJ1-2	CATRGQSNYGYTF	TGCGCCACCCGTGGACAGTCTAACTATGGCTACACCTTC
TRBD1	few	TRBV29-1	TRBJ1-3	CSVAALGQASGNTIYF	TGCAGCGTTGCGGCCCTCGGACAGGCCTCTGGAAACACCATATATTTT
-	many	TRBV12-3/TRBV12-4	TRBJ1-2	CASSLASQGYGYTF	TGTGCCAGCAGTTTAGCGTCACAGGGCTATGGCTACACCTTC
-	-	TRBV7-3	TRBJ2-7	CASSPEGRTYEQYF	TGTGCCAGCAGCCCCGAAGGGAGGACCTACGAGCAGTACTTC
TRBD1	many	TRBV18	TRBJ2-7	CASSPRTGNYEQYF	TGTGCCAGCTCACCAAGGACAGGGAACTACGAGCAGTACTTC
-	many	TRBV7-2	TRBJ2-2	CASSLVGGLYTGELFF	TGTGCCAGCAGCTTAGTCGGAGGGCTTTACACCGGGGAGCTGTTTTTT
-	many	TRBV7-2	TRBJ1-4	CASTGEWGSEKLFF	TGTGCCAGCACCGGGGAGTGGGGCAGTGAAAAACTGTTTTTT
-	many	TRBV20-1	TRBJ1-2	CSARVPGTYGYTF	TGCAGTGCTAGAGTCCCCGGCACCTATGGCTACACCTTC
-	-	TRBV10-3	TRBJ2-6	CAISIDWEGHNSGANVLTF	TGTGCCATCAGTATAGACTGGGAGGGACACAACTCTGGGGCCAACGTCCTGACTTTC
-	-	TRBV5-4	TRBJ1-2	CASSLAGVGYGYTF	TGTGCCAGCAGCTTGGCGGGGGTTGGCTATGGCTACACCTTC
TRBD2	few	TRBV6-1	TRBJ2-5	CASMSSGQETQYF	TGTGCCAGCATGTCTAGCGGACAAGAGACCCAGTACTTC
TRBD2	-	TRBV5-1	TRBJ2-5	CASTLGAGVVQGEPQYF	TGCGCCAGCACCTTAGGGGCGGGAGTTGTTCAGGGAGAGCCCCAGTACTTC
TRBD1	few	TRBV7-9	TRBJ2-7	CASSSTGTGPGEQYF	TGTGCCAGCAGCTCTACCGGGACAGGTCCGGGAGAGCAGTACTTC
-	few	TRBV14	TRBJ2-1	CASSQDGDSGYSGYNEQFF	TGTGCCAGCAGCCAAGATGGGGACAGCGGGTATTCGGGCTACAATGAGCAGTTCTTC
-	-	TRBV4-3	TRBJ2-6	CASRRDTYSGANVLTF	TGCGCCAGCAGACGGGACACCTACTCTGGGGCCAACGTCCTGACTTTC
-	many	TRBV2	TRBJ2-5	CASKRGAGQETQYF	TGTGCCAGCAAGCGAGGTGCGGGGCAAGAGACCCAGTACTTC
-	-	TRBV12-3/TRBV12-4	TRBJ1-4	CASSRANEKLFF	TGTGCCAGCAGTCGGGCCAATGAAAAACTGTTTTTT
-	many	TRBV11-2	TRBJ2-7	CASSLARGTYYEQYF	TGTGCCAGCAGCTTAGCCCGCGGGACATACTACGAGCAGTACTTC
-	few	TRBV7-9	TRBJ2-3	CASSLIQGMDTQYF	TGTGCCAGCAGCTTAATTCAGGGGATGGATACGCAGTATTTT
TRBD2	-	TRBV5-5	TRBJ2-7	CASSLVAGEAYEQYF	TGTGCCAGCAGCTTGGTTGCGGGAGAGGCCTACGAGCAGTACTTC
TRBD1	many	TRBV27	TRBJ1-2	CASSLKQGVAGYTF	TGTGCCAGCAGTTTGAAACAGGGGGTAGCTGGCTACACCTTC
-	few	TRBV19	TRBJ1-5	CASSILPYNQPQHF	TGTGCCAGTAGTATACTTCCATACAATCAGCCCCAGCATTTT
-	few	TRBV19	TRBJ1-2	CASSIESWRDGRRGYTF	TGTGCCAGTAGTATAGAATCGTGGAGAGACGGTCGGAGGGGCTACACCTTC
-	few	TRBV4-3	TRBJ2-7	CASSQIRGAEQYF	TGCGCCAGCAGCCAGATAAGGGGGGCCGAGCAGTACTTC
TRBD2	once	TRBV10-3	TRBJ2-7	CAIRGLAGGGSYEQYF	TGTGCCATCAGGGGACTAGCGGGAGGGGGCTCCTACGAGCAGTACTTC
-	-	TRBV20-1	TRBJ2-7	CSARDLKGAGPSYEQYF	TGCAGTGCTAGAGATCTCAAGGGTGCGGGACCCTCCTACGAGCAGTACTTC
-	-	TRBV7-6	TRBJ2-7	CASSFTGTLTSEQYF	TGTGCCAGCAGCTTTACCGGGACTCTTACATCCGAGCAGTACTTC
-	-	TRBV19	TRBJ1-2	CASSIWTTDYGYTF	TGTGCCAGTAGTATCTGGACAACCGACTATGGCTACACCTTC
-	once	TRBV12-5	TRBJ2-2	CASQHAPFRGLFF	TGTGCTAGCCAACACGCACCCTTTAGGGGGCTGTTTTTT
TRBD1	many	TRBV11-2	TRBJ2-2	CASSETGVIGELFF	TGTGCCAGCAGCGAAACAGGGGTAATCGGGGAGCTGTTTTTT
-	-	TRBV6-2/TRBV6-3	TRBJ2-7	CASSYSDHTYEQYF	TGTGCCAGCAGTTACTCGGACCATACCTACGAGCAGTACTTC
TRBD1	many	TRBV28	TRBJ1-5	CASSLYRTGAKPQHF	TGTGCCAGCAGTTTATACAGGACAGGGGCTAAGCCCCAGCATTTT
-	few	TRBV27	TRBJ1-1	CASSLRSRANTEALF	TGTGCCAGCAGTTTACGGTCCAGGGCTAACACTGAAGCTCTCTTT
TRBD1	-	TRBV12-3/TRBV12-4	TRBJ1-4	CASRRNQGAFYEKLFF	TGTGCCAGCAGAAGAAATCAGGGGGCCTTCTATGAAAAACTGTTTTTT
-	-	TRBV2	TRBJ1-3	CASRSWRTSGNTIYF	TGTGCCAGCAGGTCTTGGCGGACTTCTGGAAACACCATATATTTT
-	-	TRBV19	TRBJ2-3	CASSTYMDTQYF	TGTGCCAGTAGTACTTATATGGATACGCAGTATTTT
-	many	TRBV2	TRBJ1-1	CASRWHRNTEAFF	TGTGCCAGCAGGTGGCACAGGAACACTGAAGCTTTCTTT
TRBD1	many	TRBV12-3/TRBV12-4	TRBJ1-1	CASKLRQGVVTEAFF	TGTGCCAGCAAGCTGAGACAGGGGGTGGTCACTGAAGCTTTCTTT
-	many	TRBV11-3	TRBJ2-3	CASSLDQGTTDTQYF	TGTGCCAGCAGCTTAGATCAGGGGACCACAGATACGCAGTATTTT
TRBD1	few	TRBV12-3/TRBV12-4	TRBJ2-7	CASSPTGGLSYEQYF	TGTGCCAGCAGCCCAACAGGGGGCCTTTCCTACGAGCAGTACTTC
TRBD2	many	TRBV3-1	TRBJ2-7	CASSQTSGLTYEQYF	TGTGCCAGCAGTCAAACTAGCGGGTTAACCTACGAGCAGTACTTC
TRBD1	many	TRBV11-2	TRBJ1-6	CASSLRGQLNSPLHF	TGTGCCAGCAGCCTACGGGGACAGCTTAATTCACCCCTCCACTTT
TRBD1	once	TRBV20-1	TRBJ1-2	CSARRPGQGYGYTF	TGCAGTGCTAGGAGACCAGGACAGGGATATGGCTACACCTTC
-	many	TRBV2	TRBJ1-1	CASSEIQRSEAFF	TGTGCCAGCAGTGAGATACAGCGATCTGAAGCTTTCTTT
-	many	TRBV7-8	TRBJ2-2	CASSPPKRVREANTGELFF	TGTGCCAGCAGCCCGCCCAAACGGGTCAGGGAAGCGAACACCGGGGAGCTGTTTTTT
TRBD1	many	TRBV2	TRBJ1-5	CASRNRQGNGQPQHF	TGTGCCAGCAGGAATAGACAGGGGAATGGTCAGCCCCAGCATTTT
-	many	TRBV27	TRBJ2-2	CASSFGFGELFF	TGTGCCAGCAGTTTTGGGTTCGGGGAGCTGTTTTTT
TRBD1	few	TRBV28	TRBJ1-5	CASSLWGTGGINQPQHF	TGTGCCAGCAGTTTATGGGGGACAGGGGGCATCAATCAGCCCCAGCATTTT
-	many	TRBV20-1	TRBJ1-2	CSARSRSSVVGYTF	TGCAGTGCTAGATCACGCTCATCAGTAGTTGGCTACACCTTC